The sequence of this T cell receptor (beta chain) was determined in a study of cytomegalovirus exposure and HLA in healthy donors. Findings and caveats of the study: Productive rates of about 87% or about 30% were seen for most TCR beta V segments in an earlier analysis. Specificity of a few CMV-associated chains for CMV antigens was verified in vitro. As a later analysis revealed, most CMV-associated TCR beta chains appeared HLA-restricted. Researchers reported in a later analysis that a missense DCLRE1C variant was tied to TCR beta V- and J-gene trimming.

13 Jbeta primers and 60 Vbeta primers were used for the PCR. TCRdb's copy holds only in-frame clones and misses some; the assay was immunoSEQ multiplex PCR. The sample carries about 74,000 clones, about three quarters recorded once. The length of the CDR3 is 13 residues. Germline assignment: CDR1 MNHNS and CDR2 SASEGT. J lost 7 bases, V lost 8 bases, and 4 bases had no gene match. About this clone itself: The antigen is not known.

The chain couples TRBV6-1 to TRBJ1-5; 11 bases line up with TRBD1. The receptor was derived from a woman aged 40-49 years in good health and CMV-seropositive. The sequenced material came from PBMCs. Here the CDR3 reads CASRDRGWQPQHF. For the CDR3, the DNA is TGTGCCAGCCGGGACAGGGGGTGGCAGCCCCAGCATTTT.